Presented here are 20 T cell receptor beta chains from one specimen sequenced in a study of shared clonotypes between healthy human individuals (dated by TCRdb to the early 2020s). Library creation used the immunoSEQ multiplex PCR assay. As stored in TCRdb, this immuneACCESS dataset retains in-frame rearrangements with V and J assigned. A fraction of the clones does not appear; measured against another copy, unresolved V genes explain less than half of the discrepancy, and the remainder lacks a known reason. The table for this sample lists roughly 2 million clones; approximately 95% of them were counted only once. 0.85% to 1.3% of the sample is in the top ten clones. CD8 naive samples consisted of CD45RO-negative cells that were positively selected for CCR7, yielding a CD45RA+CCR7+ population without TemRA cells. Input material: naive CD8+ T cells sorted from blood. The cell subset or site label of this sample denotes: CD45RA+CCR7+. These TCRs come from a man aged 18 to 30 in good health.

The chain has TRBV6-1 and TRBJ2-2; the D is unclear. V was shortened by 4 bases and J by 3 bases, with 15 bases between the two germline ends. The CDR3 length is 16 residues. Germline assignment: CDR1 MNHNS and CDR2 SASEGT. The chain's CDR3 is CASSGDGESDTGELFF. The CDR3 nucleotides read TGTGCCAGCAGTGGCGACGGAGAGTCGGACACCGGGGAGCTGTTTTTT.

The chain combines TRBV29-1 with TRBJ1-1; TRBD1 matches 7 bases. The CDR3 runs to 15 residues. Germline V lookup: CDR1 SQVTM, CDR2 ANQGSEA. Trimming removed 3 bases from V and 0 bases from J; junction bases left unmatched: 7. The CDR3 nucleotides read TGCAGCGTTGACCCCGGACAGGAAATGAACACTGAAGCTTTCTTT. This gives the protein CSVDPGQEMNTEAFF.

The chain couples TRBV27 to TRBJ1-6, with D possibly being TRBD1 (5 bases). Germline V gives CDR1 MNHEY, CDR2 SMNVEV (reference sequence). This CDR3 region has 16 residues. V was pared by 2 bases and J by 3 bases, with 11 bases between. The DNA for the CDR3 is TGTGCCAGCAGTTTAAATGGGGGAGGCTATAATTCACCCCTCCACTTT. Translation gives CASSLNGGGYNSPLHF.

The V gene is TRBV29-1, the J gene TRBJ1-1, with D unclear. Germline-derived CDR1 and CDR2 are SQVTM and ANQGSEA. V lost 0 bases and J 7 bases, leaving 9 bases between the germline ends. CDR3 length equals 12 residues. Written as DNA, the CDR3 is TGCAGCGTTGAAGATCTTGGCAGTGAAGCTTTCTTT. As protein: CSVEDLGSEAFF.

The V gene is TRBV6-5, the J gene TRBJ1-4; D call uncertain. Germline assignment: CDR1 MNHEY and CDR2 SVGAGI. V dropped 0 bases and J dropped 8 bases, with 10 bases sitting between them. The CDR3 sequence is 14 residues long. CDR3 in amino acids: CASSYSQVGEKLFF. The CDR3 region has the DNA TGTGCCAGCAGTTACTCCCAGGTTGGCGAAAAACTGTTTTTT.

The chain uses TRBV4-1 and TRBJ2-7; maybe TRBD2 (6 bases). The CDR3 is made up of 16 amino acids. Germline CDR1 is MGHRA and CDR2 is YSYEKL. V lost 0 bases to trimming and J lost 2 bases, with 14 bases between them. This CDR3 reads CASSQEGLRNAYEQYF. CDR3 sequence (DNA): TGCGCCAGCAGCCAAGAGGGACTCCGGAATGCCTACGAGCAGTACTTC.

Only one count was recorded for this clone. The rearrangement joins TRBV7-2 to TRBJ1-2; tentative D call: TRBD1 (5 bases). CDR3 length: 12 residues. Per germline, CDR1 SGHTA and CDR2 FQGNSA. V dropped 5 bases and J dropped 8 bases, with 12 bases sitting between them. The DNA of the CDR3 is TGTGCCAGCAGCCCCTCAGGGTTCGGCTACACCTTC. This codes for CASSPSGFGYTF.

The chain couples TRBV28 to TRBJ1-4; D ambiguous. This CDR3 has 14 amino acids. With 5 bases removed from V and 6 bases from J, the gap between germline ends came to 13 bases. The germline CDR1 and CDR2 sequences are MDHEN and SYDVKM. For the CDR3, the DNA is TGTGCCAGCAGTCCCGAGGTGGGCCATGAAAAACTGTTTTTT. Protein sequence: CASSPEVGHEKLFF.

About this clone: The same CDR3 can be traced to other DNA sequences in this sample. The rearrangement links TRBV9 to TRBJ1-1; D perhaps matches TRBD1 (5 bases). V was cut by 4 bases and J by 3 bases, with 16 bases left in between. CDR1 SGDLS and CDR2 YYNGEE come from the germline V gene. This CDR3 contains 15 residues. CDR3 sequence reads: CASSPSGGSDTEAFF. DNA of the CDR3: TGTGCCAGCAGCCCCAGCGGGGGTTCGGACACTGAAGCTTTCTTT.

The V gene is TRBV6-5, the J gene TRBJ2-5; D perhaps matches TRBD1 (6 bases). V was pared by 5 bases and J by 5 bases, with 18 bases between. CDR3 length equals 15 residues. From germline, CDR1 is MNHEY and CDR2 SVGAGI. The CDR3 region has the DNA TGTGCCAGCAGTCTACTGATGGGGGCGAGGGAGACCCAGTACTTC. This encodes CASSLLMGARETQYF.

The V gene is TRBV18, the J gene TRBJ1-5; maybe TRBD1 (6 bases). The V end was cut by 2 bases, the J end by 7 bases, with 15 bases between. CDR3 size: 15 residues. Germline values: CDR1 KGHSH, CDR2 LQKENI. For the CDR3, the DNA is TGTGCCAGCTCACCAGAACAGGGTCTGGGGCAGCCCCAGCATTTT. Translating gives CASSPEQGLGQPQHF.

The rearrangement links TRBV6-1 to TRBJ2-7; 9 nucleotides agree with TRBD2. V lost 6 bases and J lost 6; bases outside the gene matches: 12. Looked up from germline, CDR1 is MNHNS and CDR2 is SASEGT. The CDR3 runs to 15 residues. CDR3 loop: CASRNSGSGLSEQYF. CDR3 sequence (DNA): TGTGCCAGCAGAAATAGCGGGAGCGGTCTCTCCGAGCAGTACTTC.

This rearrangement joins TRBV6-1 to TRBJ1-6; D not certain. Germline values: CDR1 MNHNS, CDR2 SASEGT. The CDR3 spans 11 residues. V lost 10 bases, J lost 4 bases, and 5 bases lay in between. CDR3 in DNA: TGTGCCACTTCGTATAATTCACCCCTCCACTTT. Translated: CATSYNSPLHF.

A single count supports this clone. The chain combines TRBV2 with TRBJ2-5; 10 bases are shared with TRBD2. The CDR3 is made up of 15 amino acids. Looked up from germline, CDR1 is SNHLY and CDR2 is FYNNEI. V trimming: 4 bases; J trimming: 3 bases; junction bases outside the gene matches: 5. CDR3 sequence reads: CASSALAGTKETQYF. In DNA form, the CDR3 reads TGTGCCAGCAGTGCACTAGCGGGAACTAAAGAGACCCAGTACTTC.

The rearrangement uses TRBV28 and TRBJ2-5, with D perhaps being TRBD1 or TRBD2 (7 bases each). The CDR3 runs 15 residues. V was shortened by 3 bases and J by 2 bases, with 13 bases between the two germline ends. Germline assignment: CDR1 MDHEN and CDR2 SYDVKM. CDR3 loop: CASSFNRGGQETQYF. The CDR3 DNA follows: TGTGCCAGCAGTTTTAACAGGGGAGGGCAAGAGACCCAGTACTTC.

This clone has only one observation. V is TRBV5-1 and J is TRBJ1-1, with D uncertain. Per germline, CDR1 SGHRS and CDR2 YFSETQ. This CDR3 spans 16 amino acids. Trimming removed 0 bases from V and 0 bases from J, with 12 bases in between. The CDR3 DNA is TGCGCCAGCAGCTTGGGACCGGGCCCCCTGAACACTGAAGCTTTCTTT. Translated: CASSLGPGPLNTEAFF. The full variable domain, with the rest looked up from reference TRBV5-1 and TRBJ1-1, is KAGVTQTPRYLIKTRGQQVTLSCSPISGHRSVSWYQQTPGQGLQFLFEYFSETQRNKGNFPGRFSGRQFSNSRSEMNVSTLELGDSALYLCASSLGPGPLNTEAFFGQGTRLTVV.

V gene TRBV4-1 combines with J gene TRBJ2-1; the D gene is possibly TRBD2 (5 bases). The germline V and J ends were trimmed by 3 bases and 7 bases, with 16 bases remaining between them. Germline V CDR1 and CDR2: MGHRA, YSYEKL. The CDR3 has 15 amino acids. The CDR3 DNA sequence: TGCGCCAGCAGCCAGAGTTTCGGGAATAGTAATGAGCAGTTCTTC. Translation: CASSQSFGNSNEQFF.

V and J are TRBV5-4 and TRBJ2-7; perhaps TRBD1 as D (6 bases). Germline V gene data show CDR1 as SGHNT and CDR2 as YYREEE (reference sequence). The CDR3 is made up of 13 amino acids. The V end lost 4 bases, the J end lost 3 bases, and 11 bases lay between the germline ends. The CDR3 sequence is CASSQGLNYEQYF. DNA of the CDR3: TGTGCCAGCAGCCAGGGGCTCAACTACGAGCAGTACTTC.

With regard to this clone: The same CDR3 can be traced to other DNA sequences in this sample. This chain links TRBV6-5 with TRBJ2-5, with 7 bases identical to TRBD1. The CDR3 runs to 13 residues. CDR1 and CDR2 from the germline V gene are MNHEY and SVGAGI. Trimming at V came to 5 bases and at J to 2 bases, leaving 2 bases not matched to a gene. CDR3 nucleotides: TGTGCCAGCAGTACGGGACAGCAAGAGACCCAGTACTTC. It is translated as CASSTGQQETQYF.

The rearrangement uses TRBV7-8 and TRBJ2-1; weak D call: TRBD2 (5 bases). Trimming cost V 3 bases and J 8 bases, with 5 bases left between them. This CDR3 is built from 11 residues. Germline CDR1 is SGHVS and CDR2 is FQNEAQ. The CDR3 reads CASSLGDEQFF. Written as DNA, the CDR3 is TGTGCCAGCAGCTTGGGAGATGAGCAGTTCTTC.